Shown below are 25 T cell receptor beta chains from a single sample sequenced in a study of blood T cell repertoires in COVID-19. The protocol was immunoSEQ multiplex PCR, while the TCRdb copy is restricted to in-frame clones and leaves out a portion. The sample carries roughly 300,000 clones, roughly 90% recorded once. The sequenced sample was peripheral blood. These TCRs come from a man aged 18-30 years who had recovered from COVID-19.

The rearrangement joins TRBV7-9 to TRBJ1-1; TRBD1 matches at 7 bases. The CDR3 spans 14 residues. The germline V gene encodes CDR1 SEHNR and CDR2 FQNEAQ (reference sequence). Trimming removed 5 bases from V and 0 bases from J; junction bases left unmatched: 3. The CDR3 spells CASSAQGMNTEAFF. CDR3 sequence (DNA): TGTGCCAGCAGCGCACAGGGGATGAACACTGAAGCTTTCTTT.

CDR3 in DNA: TGCGCCAGCAGCTTGGAACTCCCTGGGAACACTGAAGCTTTCTTT. Protein: CASSLELPGNTEAFF. The chain has TRBV5-1 and TRBJ1-1; D gene uncertain. Trimming took 0 bases from V and 1 from J, leaving 10 bases between them. The CDR3 covers 15 residues. Germline loops: CDR1 SGHRS, CDR2 YFSETQ.

The J gene is TRBJ1-2, the V gene TRBV14; perhaps TRBD1 as D (5 bases). V shed 2 bases and J shed 5 bases, with 6 bases lying between them. CDR1 and CDR2 from the germline V gene are SGHDN and FVKESK. The CDR3 is made up of 12 amino acids. The DNA for the CDR3 is TGTGCCAGCAGCCAAAGGGGATATGGCTACACCTTC. Protein product: CASSQRGYGYTF.

V usage is TRBV23-1 and J usage is TRBJ2-1; D gene uncertain. TRBV23-1 is an ORF, with its function uncertain. This CDR3 contains 14 residues. Trimming removed 6 bases from V and 0 bases from J, with 9 bases in between. The CDR3 loop is CASRRRSSYNEQFF. CDR3 nucleotides: TGCGCCAGCAGACGACGGAGCTCCTACAATGAGCAGTTCTTC.

This clone was seen once. The chain uses TRBV5-6 and TRBJ2-2; TRBD2 matches at 7 bases. Germline V lookup: CDR1 SGHDT, CDR2 YYEEEE. V shed 2 bases, J shed 5 bases, and the junction held 3 bases outside the gene matches. The CDR3 spans 14 residues. CDR3 sequence reads: CASSFREGTGELFF. The CDR3 DNA reads TGTGCCAGCAGCTTCAGGGAGGGAACCGGGGAGCTGTTTTTT.

The chain joins TRBV10-3 to TRBJ2-1, with D unresolved. CDR3 length: 16 residues. V lost 3 bases to trimming and J lost 0 bases, with 12 bases between them. Germline-derived CDR1 and CDR2 are ENHRY and SYGVKD. This chain's CDR3 is CAISDRQRSSYNEQFF. In nucleotides, the CDR3 is TGTGCCATCAGTGATAGGCAGCGAAGCTCCTACAATGAGCAGTTCTTC.

The V call is TRBV7-9, the J call TRBJ1-3; TRBD1 aligns across 8 bases. CDR1 is SEHNR and CDR2 is FQNEAQ in the germline V gene (reference sequence). J lost 5 bases, V lost 5 bases, and 5 bases had no gene match. The CDR3 length is 14 residues. CDR3 coding DNA: TGTGCCAGCAGCCTCGGACAGGGAAGAAACACCATATATTTT. It encodes CASSLGQGRNTIYF.

The V call is TRBV4-1, the J call TRBJ2-5; perhaps TRBD2 as D (6 bases). The V end was cut by 3 bases, the J end by 2 bases, with 19 bases between. Germline CDR1 reads MGHRA; CDR2 reads YSYEKL. The CDR3 has 17 residues. The CDR3 loop reads CASSHPPRGKQQETQYF. DNA of the CDR3: TGCGCCAGCAGCCACCCTCCACGGGGGAAGCAACAAGAGACCCAGTACTTC.

This rearrangement joins TRBV4-2 to TRBJ2-1, with 14 bases matching TRBD2. This CDR3 spans 17 amino acids. J gave up 2 bases and V 4 bases, and 4 bases lay outside the gene matches. Germline CDR1 and CDR2: LGHNA and YNFKEQ. CDR3 protein: CASSLRLAGGPYNEQFF. Written as DNA, the CDR3 is TGTGCCAGCAGCCTACGACTAGCGGGAGGGCCCTACAATGAGCAGTTCTTC.

The chain is built from TRBV5-6 and TRBJ2-7; 10 positions match TRBD2. V shed 4 bases and J 3 bases; nucleotides not matched to a gene: 4. Germline V gives CDR1 SGHDT, CDR2 YYEEEE. This CDR3 has 14 amino acids. The CDR3 reads CASSRRLAGYEQYF. DNA of the CDR3: TGTGCCAGCAGCCGAAGACTAGCGGGCTACGAGCAGTACTTC. Looking up the rest from reference TRBV5-6 and TRBJ2-7 gives the full variable domain: DAGVTQSPTHLIKTRGQQVTLRCSPKSGHDTVSWYQQALGQGPQFIFQYYEEEERQRGNFPDRFSGHQFPNYSSELNVNALLLGDSALYLCASSRRLAGYEQYFGPGTRLTVT.

The gene calls are TRBV28 and TRBJ1-5; 9 bases fit TRBD1. V lost 3 bases, J lost 6 bases, and 6 bases stayed unmatched. This CDR3 is built from 15 residues. Germline assignment: CDR1 MDHEN and CDR2 SYDVKM. The CDR3 is CASSFTGGAVQPQHF. The CDR3 coding sequence is TGTGCCAGCAGTTTCACAGGGGGCGCGGTTCAGCCCCAGCATTTT.

The chain is built from TRBV13 and TRBJ2-5, with 9 bases matching TRBD2. Germline V gives CDR1 PRHDT, CDR2 FYEKMQ (reference sequence). Unmatched junction bases numbered 4, after V lost 3 bases and J lost 5 bases. The CDR3 loop spans 14 amino acids. The CDR3 protein is CASSFYSGSETQYF. In DNA, the CDR3 is TGTGCCAGCAGCTTTTATAGCGGGAGTGAGACCCAGTACTTC.

The chain uses TRBV25-1 and TRBJ1-2; D ambiguous. V was pared by 2 bases and J by 5 bases, with 18 bases between. CDR1 is MGHDK and CDR2 is SYGVNS in the germline V gene. The CDR3 is 16 residues long. The CDR3 spells CASSEGEGGLGYGYTF. In nucleotides, the CDR3 is TGTGCCAGCAGTGAAGGAGAGGGAGGCCTTGGGTATGGCTACACCTTC.

The chain has TRBV20-1 and TRBJ2-1; D may be TRBD2 (6 bases). V was pared by 3 bases and J by 10 bases, with 19 bases between. Germline V gene lookup returns CDR1 DFQATT and CDR2 SNEGSKA (reference sequence). The CDR3 sequence is 14 residues long. The CDR3 region has the DNA TGCAGTGCTAGTGGCGGAGGGGATAATCGGGAGCAGTTCTTC. Translation gives CSASGGGDNREQFF.

J is TRBJ2-3 and V is TRBV21-1; the DNA was not compared with TRBD2, the D call given in the table. TRBV21-1 is a documented pseudogene. CDR3 length equals 15 residues. The CDR3, as DNA: TGTGCCAGCAGGGGGGGTACAGGTAGCACAGATACGCAGTATTTT. Its translation is CASRGGTGSTDTQYF.

The CDR3 DNA is TGCGCCAGCAGCTTGGAGCCCCAAAACATTCAGTACTTC. This encodes CASSLEPQNIQYF. The chain couples TRBV5-1 to TRBJ2-4; D is ambiguous. This CDR3 contains 13 residues. V lost 0 bases and J 5 bases, leaving 6 bases between the germline ends. Germline CDR1 is SGHRS and CDR2 is YFSETQ.

The chain is built from TRBV29-1 and TRBJ1-2; D gene ambiguous. The CDR3 covers 15 residues. The germline CDR1 and CDR2 sequences are SQVTM and ANQGSEA. The germline V and J ends were trimmed by 8 bases and 4 bases, with 23 bases remaining between them. CDR3: CSSDIAGGMGYGYTF. For the CDR3, the DNA is TGCAGCTCTGACATAGCCGGAGGTATGGGCTATGGCTACACCTTC.

The chain carries TRBV4-1 and TRBJ2-3; 11 nucleotides line up with TRBD2. Germline trimming cut 1 base from V and 6 bases from J; bases unmatched to any gene: 6. Germline assignment: CDR1 MGHRA and CDR2 YSYEKL. The CDR3 is 16 residues long. CDR3 residues: CASSQGPSGRRDTQYF. As DNA, the CDR3 is TGCGCCAGCAGCCAAGGGCCTAGCGGGAGGAGGGATACGCAGTATTTT.

This chain connects TRBV30 to TRBJ2-5, with a possible D match to TRBD1 (5 bases). Germline V CDR1 and CDR2: GTSNPN, SVGIG (reference sequence). The CDR3 totals 14 residues. Trimming pared 2 bases from V and 1 base from J, leaving 11 bases between. CDR3 DNA: TGTGCCTGGAGTCCAGGGTTCGGCCAAGAGACCCAGTACTTC. Its translation is CAWSPGFGQETQYF.

The gene calls are TRBV14 and TRBJ1-1, with 7 bases aligning to TRBD1. Germline CDR1 is SGHDN and CDR2 is FVKESK. This CDR3 has 15 amino acids. The ends lost 4 bases at V and 4 bases at J; junction bases unmatched: 9. The CDR3, as DNA: TGTGCCAGCAGCCCGTGGACAGGCAGGATCACTGAAGCTTTCTTT. Translation gives CASSPWTGRITEAFF.

This chain uses TRBV20-1 with TRBJ2-7; D call uncertain. This CDR3 contains 11 residues. The germline gives CDR1 DFQATT, CDR2 SNEGSKA (reference sequence). V was shortened by 6 bases and J by 1 base, with 7 bases between the two germline ends. The CDR3 loop is CSAPSSYEQYF. The CDR3 coding sequence is TGCAGTGCCCCATCATCCTACGAGCAGTACTTC.

The J gene is TRBJ2-7, the V gene TRBV2, with D tentatively TRBD1 (5 bases). Germline V gives CDR1 SNHLY, CDR2 FYNNEI. The ends were cut back, 4 bases at V and 0 bases at J, with 10 bases in the middle. The CDR3 length is 14 residues. The CDR3 loop is CASSVGQISYEQYF. The CDR3 region has the DNA TGTGCCAGCAGTGTGGGGCAGATCTCCTACGAGCAGTACTTC.

This clone appeared a single time. The rearrangement uses TRBV9 and TRBJ2-1; 8 nucleotides match TRBD2. Germline V gene sequence: CDR1 SGDLS, CDR2 YYNGEE. The CDR3 spans 16 residues. After removal of 0 bases from V and 5 bases from J, the junction contained 7 bases not matched to a gene. In DNA, the CDR3 is TGTGCCAGCAGCGTAGCTTTGCGGGGGGCACACAATGAGCAGTTCTTC. This translates into CASSVALRGAHNEQFF.

CDR3 protein: CASSQTPEAGDTEAFF. The DNA of the CDR3 is TGCGCCAGCAGCCAGACCCCGGAGGCAGGGGACACTGAAGCTTTCTTT. The rearrangement links TRBV4-3 to TRBJ1-1, with D perhaps matching TRBD1 (6 bases). Germline assignment: CDR1 LGHNA and CDR2 YSLEER. V lost 3 bases to trimming and J lost 3 bases, with 17 bases between them. There are 16 residues in the CDR3.

J is TRBJ1-6 and V is TRBV6-5, with 7 bases identical to TRBD1. V lost 5 bases, J lost 3 bases, and 4 bases stayed unmatched. CDR3 length: 15 amino acids. Per germline, CDR1 MNHEY and CDR2 SVGAGI. The CDR3 region has the DNA TGTGCCAGCAGTAACGACAGGGACTATAATTCACCCCTCCACTTT. Translation: CASSNDRDYNSPLHF.